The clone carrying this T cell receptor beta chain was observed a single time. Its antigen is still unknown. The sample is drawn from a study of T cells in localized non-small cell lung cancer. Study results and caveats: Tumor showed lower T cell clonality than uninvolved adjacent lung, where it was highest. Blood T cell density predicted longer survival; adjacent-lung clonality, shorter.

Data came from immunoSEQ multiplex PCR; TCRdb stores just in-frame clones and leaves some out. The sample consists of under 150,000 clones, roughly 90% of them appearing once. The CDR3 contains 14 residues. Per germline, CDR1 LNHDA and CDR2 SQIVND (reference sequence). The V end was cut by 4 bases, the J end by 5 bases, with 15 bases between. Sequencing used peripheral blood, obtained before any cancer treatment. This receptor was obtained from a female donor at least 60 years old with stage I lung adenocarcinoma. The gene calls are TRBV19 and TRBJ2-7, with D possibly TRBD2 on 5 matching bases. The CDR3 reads CASSTRDYTNEQYF. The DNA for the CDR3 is TGTGCCAGTAGTACACGAGACTACACCAACGAGCAGTACTTC.